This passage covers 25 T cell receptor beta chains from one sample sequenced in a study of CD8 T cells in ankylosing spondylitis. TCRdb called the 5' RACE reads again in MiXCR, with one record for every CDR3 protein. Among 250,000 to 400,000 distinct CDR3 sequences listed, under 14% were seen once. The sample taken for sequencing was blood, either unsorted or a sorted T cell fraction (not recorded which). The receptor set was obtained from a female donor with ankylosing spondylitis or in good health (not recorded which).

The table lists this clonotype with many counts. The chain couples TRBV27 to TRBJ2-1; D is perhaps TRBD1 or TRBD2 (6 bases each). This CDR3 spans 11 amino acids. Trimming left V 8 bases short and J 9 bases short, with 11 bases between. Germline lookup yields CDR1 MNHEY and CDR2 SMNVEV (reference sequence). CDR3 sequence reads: CASEEGGEQFF. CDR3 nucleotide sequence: TGTGCCAGCGAAGAGGGGGGTGAGCAGTTCTTC.

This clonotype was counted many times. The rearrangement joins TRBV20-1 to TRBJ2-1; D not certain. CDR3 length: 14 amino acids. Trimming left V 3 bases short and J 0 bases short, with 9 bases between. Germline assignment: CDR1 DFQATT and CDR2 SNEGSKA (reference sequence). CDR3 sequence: CSASPESSYNEQFF. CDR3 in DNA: TGCAGTGCTAGTCCGGAGAGCTCCTACAATGAGCAGTTCTTC.

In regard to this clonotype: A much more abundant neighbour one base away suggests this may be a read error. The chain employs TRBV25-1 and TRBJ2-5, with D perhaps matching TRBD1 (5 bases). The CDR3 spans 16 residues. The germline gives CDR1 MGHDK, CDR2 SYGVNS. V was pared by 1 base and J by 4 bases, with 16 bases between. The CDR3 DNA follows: TGTGCCAGCAGTGAATCTCTAGGGGCCCCGGCAGAGACCCAGTACTTC. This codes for CASSESLGAPAETQYF.

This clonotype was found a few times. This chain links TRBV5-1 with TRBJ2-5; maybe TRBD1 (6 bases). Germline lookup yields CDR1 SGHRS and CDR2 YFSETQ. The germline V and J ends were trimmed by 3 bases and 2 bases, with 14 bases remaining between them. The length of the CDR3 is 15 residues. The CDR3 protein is CASSSSQGLQETQYF. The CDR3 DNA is TGCGCCAGCAGCTCGTCGCAGGGGCTGCAAGAGACCCAGTACTTC.

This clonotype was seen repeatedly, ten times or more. The CDR3 nucleotides read TGCAGTGCCGGGAATACGAACTATGGCTACACCTTC. Protein sequence: CSAGNTNYGYTF. The chain has TRBV20-1 and TRBJ1-2; D not certain. The CDR3 has 12 residues. The germline CDR1 and CDR2 sequences are DFQATT and SNEGSKA (reference sequence). V was clipped by 6 bases and J by 2 bases, with 10 bases between them.

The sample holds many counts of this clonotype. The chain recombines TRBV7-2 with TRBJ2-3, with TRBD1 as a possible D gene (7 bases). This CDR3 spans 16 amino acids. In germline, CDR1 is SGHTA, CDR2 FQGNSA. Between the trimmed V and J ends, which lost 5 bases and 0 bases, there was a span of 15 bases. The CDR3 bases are TGTGCCAGCAGCCCCAGACAGGGAGGCAGCACAGATACGCAGTATTTT. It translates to CASSPRQGGSTDTQYF.

The DNA of the CDR3 is TGTGCCACCAGCTTCAGTTCGGACAGAATCGGTGAAAAACTGTTTTTT. Amino acid sequence: CATSFSSDRIGEKLFF. This rearrangement joins TRBV15 to TRBJ1-4; tentative D call: TRBD1 (6 bases). This CDR3 spans 16 amino acids. The germline V and J ends were trimmed by 5 bases and 7 bases, with 20 bases remaining between them. CDR1 and CDR2 from the germline V gene are LNHNV and YYDKDF (reference sequence). Using reference TRBV15 and TRBJ1-4 for the parts outside the CDR3, the full variable domain is DAMVIQNPRYQVTQFGKPVTLSCSQTLNHNVMYWYQQKSSQAPKLLFHYYDKDFNNEADTPDNFQSRRPNTSFCFLDIRSPGLGDTAMYLCATSFSSDRIGEKLFFGSGTQLSVL.

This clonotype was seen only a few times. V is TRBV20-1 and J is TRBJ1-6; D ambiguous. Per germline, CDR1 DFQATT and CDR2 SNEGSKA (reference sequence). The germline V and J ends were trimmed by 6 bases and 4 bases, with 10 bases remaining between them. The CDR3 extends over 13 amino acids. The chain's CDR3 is CSALTEYNSPLHF. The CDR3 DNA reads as TGCAGTGCCTTAACCGAGTATAATTCACCCCTCCACTTT.

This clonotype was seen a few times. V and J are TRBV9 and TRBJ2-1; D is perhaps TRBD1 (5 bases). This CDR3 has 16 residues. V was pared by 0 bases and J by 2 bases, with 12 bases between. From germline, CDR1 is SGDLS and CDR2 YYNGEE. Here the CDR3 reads CASSVGGREPYNEQFF. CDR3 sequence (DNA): TGTGCCAGCAGCGTAGGAGGCAGGGAACCCTACAATGAGCAGTTCTTC.

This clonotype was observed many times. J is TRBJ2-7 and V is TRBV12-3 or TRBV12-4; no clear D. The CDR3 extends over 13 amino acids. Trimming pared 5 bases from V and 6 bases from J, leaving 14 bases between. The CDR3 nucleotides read TGTGCCAGCAGTCTCTTAGGATCGGGCGAGCAGTACTTC. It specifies CASSLLGSGEQYF.

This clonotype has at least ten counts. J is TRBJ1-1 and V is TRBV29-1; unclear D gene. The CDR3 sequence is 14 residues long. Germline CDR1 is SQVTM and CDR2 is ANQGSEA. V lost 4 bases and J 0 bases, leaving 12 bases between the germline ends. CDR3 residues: CSVVGPALNTEAFF. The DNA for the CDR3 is TGCAGCGTTGTCGGTCCAGCGTTGAACACTGAAGCTTTCTTT.

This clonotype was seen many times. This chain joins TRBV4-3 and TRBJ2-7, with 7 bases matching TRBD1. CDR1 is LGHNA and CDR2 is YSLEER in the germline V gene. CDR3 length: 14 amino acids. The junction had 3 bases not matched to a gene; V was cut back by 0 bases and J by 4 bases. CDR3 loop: CASSQERGLYEQYF. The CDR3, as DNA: TGCGCCAGCAGCCAAGAGAGGGGGCTATACGAGCAGTACTTC.

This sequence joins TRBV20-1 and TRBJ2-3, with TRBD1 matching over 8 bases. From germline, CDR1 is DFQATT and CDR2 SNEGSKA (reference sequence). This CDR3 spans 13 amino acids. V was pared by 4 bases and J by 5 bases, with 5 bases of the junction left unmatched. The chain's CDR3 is CSAIDRGGDTQYF. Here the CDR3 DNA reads TGCAGTGCTATCGACAGGGGAGGAGATACGCAGTATTTT.

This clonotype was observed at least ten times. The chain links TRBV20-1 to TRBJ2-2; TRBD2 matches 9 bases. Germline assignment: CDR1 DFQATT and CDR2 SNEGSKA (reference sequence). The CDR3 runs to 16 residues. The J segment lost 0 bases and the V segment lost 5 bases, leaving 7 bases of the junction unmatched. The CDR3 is CSAALAGNANTGELFF. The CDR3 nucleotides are TGCAGTGCTGCACTAGCGGGTAACGCGAACACCGGGGAGCTGTTTTTT.

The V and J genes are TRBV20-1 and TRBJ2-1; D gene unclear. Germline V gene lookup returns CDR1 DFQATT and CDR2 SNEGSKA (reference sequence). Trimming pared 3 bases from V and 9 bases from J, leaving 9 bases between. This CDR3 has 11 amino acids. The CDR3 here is CSARGQIEQFF. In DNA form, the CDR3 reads TGCAGTGCTAGGGGTCAGATTGAGCAGTTCTTC.

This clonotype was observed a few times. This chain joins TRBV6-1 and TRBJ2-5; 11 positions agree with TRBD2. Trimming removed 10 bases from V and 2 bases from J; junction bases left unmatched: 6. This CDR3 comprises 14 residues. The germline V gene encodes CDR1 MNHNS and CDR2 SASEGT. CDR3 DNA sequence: TGTGCCACCACACTAGCGGGGGAACAAGAGACCCAGTACTTC. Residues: CATTLAGEQETQYF.

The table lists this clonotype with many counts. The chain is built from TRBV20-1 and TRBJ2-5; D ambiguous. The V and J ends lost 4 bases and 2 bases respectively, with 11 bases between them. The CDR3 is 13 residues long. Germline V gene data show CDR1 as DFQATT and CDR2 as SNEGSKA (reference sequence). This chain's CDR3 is CSATLAAQETQYF. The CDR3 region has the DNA TGCAGTGCTACCCTCGCAGCTCAAGAGACCCAGTACTTC.

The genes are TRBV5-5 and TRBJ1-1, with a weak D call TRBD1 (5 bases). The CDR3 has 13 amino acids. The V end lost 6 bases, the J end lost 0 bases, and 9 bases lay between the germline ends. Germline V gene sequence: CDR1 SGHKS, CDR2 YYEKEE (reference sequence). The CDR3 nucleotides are TGTGCCAGCATGGAACAGGTGAACACTGAAGCTTTCTTT. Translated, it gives CASMEQVNTEAFF. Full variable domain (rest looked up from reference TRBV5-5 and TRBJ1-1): DAGVTQSPTHLIKTRGQQVTLRCSPISGHKSVSWYQQVLGQGPQFIFQYYEKEERGRGNFPDRFSARQFPNYSSELNVNALLLGDSALYLCASMEQVNTEAFFGQGTRLTVV.

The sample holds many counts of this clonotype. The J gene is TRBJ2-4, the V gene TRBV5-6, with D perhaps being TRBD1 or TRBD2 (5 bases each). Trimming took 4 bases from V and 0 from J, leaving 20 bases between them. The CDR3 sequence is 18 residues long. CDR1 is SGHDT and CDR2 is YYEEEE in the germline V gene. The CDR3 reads CASSPGPLKALAKNIQYF. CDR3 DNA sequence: TGTGCCAGCAGCCCGGGACCCTTAAAGGCCCTAGCCAAAAACATTCAGTACTTC. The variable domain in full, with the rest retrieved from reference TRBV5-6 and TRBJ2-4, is DAGVTQSPTHLIKTRGQQVTLRCSPKSGHDTVSWYQQALGQGPQFIFQYYEEEERQRGNFPDRFSGHQFPNYSSELNVNALLLGDSALYLCASSPGPLKALAKNIQYFGAGTRLSVL.

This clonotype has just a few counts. The CDR3 DNA reads as TGTGCCAGCAGGGGCCCCAGCAATCAGCCCCAGCATTTT. It yields the protein CASRGPSNQPQHF. The rearrangement uses TRBV28 and TRBJ1-5; D is ambiguous. The CDR3 totals 13 residues. CDR1 and CDR2 from the germline V gene are MDHEN and SYDVKM. The V and J ends lost 6 bases and 1 base respectively, with 7 bases between them.

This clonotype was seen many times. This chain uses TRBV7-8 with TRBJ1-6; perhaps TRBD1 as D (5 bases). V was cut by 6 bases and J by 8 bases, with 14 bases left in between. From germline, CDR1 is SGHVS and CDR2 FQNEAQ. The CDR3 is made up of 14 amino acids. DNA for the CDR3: TGTGCCAGCAGGACAGAAGCCAGTTATTCACCCCTCCACTTT. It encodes CASRTEASYSPLHF.

Written as DNA, the CDR3 is TGTGCCAGCAGCCCATCGCCGGACAGAGACCACAATCAGCCCCAGCATTTT. This encodes CASSPSPDRDHNQPQHF. V usage is TRBV7-6 and J usage is TRBJ1-5; a weak D match, TRBD1 (6 bases). Germline V lookup: CDR1 SGHVS, CDR2 FNYEAQ. V was pared by 5 bases and J by 3 bases, with 20 bases between. The CDR3 length is 17 residues.

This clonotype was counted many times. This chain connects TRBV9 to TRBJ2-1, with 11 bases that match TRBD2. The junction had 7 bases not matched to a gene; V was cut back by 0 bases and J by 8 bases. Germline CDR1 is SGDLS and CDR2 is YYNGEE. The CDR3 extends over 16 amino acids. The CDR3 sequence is CASSVGLSGGAHEQFF. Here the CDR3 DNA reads TGTGCCAGCAGCGTAGGTCTTAGCGGGGGGGCCCATGAGCAGTTCTTC.

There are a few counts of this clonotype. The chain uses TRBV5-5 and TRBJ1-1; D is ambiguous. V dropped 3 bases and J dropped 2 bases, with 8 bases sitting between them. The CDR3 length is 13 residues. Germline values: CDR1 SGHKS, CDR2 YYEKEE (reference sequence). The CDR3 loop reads CASSSEGNTEAFF. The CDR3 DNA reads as TGTGCCAGCAGCTCAGAAGGAAACACTGAAGCTTTCTTT.

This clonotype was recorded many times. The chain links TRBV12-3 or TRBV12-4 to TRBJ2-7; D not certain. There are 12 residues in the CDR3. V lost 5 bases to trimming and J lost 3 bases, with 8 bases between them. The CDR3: CASSRNSYEQYF. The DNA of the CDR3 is TGTGCCAGCAGTCGAAACAGCTACGAGCAGTACTTC.